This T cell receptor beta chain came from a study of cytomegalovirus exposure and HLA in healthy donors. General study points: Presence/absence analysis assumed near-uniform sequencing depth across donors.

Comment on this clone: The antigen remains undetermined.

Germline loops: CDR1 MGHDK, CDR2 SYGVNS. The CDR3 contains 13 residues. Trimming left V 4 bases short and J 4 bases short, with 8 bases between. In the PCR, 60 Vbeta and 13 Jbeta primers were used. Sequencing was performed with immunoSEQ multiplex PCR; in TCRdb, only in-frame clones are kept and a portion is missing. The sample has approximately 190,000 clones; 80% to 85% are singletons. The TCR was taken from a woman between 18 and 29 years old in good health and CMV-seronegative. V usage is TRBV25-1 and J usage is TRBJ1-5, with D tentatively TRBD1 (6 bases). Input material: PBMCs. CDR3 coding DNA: TGTGCCAGCAGTGGAGGACAGAATCAGCCCCAGCATTTT. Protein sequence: CASSGGQNQPQHF.